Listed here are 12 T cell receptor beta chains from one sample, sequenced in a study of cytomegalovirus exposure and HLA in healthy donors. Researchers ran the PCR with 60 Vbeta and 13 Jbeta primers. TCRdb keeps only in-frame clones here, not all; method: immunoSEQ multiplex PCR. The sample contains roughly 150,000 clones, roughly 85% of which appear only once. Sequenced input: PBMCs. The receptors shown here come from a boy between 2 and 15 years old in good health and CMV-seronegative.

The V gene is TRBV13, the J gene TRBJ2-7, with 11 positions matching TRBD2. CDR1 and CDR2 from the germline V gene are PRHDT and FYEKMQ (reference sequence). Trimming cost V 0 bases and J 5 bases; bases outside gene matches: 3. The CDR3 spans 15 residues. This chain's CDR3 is CASSLGLAGGDEQYV. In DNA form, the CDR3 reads TGTGCCAGCAGCTTAGGGCTAGCGGGGGGAGACGAGCAGTACGTC.

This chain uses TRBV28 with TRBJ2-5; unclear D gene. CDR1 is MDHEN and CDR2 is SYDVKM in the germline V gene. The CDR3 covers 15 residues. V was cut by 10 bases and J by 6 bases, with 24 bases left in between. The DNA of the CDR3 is TGTGCCACTTCAATATTCGAGGAAACGGCCCAGACCCAGTACTTC. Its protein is CATSIFEETAQTQYF.

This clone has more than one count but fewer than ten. The CDR3 loop is CASSPGRKGLVNTEAFF. For the CDR3, the DNA is TGTGCCAGCAGTCCCGGGCGGAAGGGGTTAGTGAACACTGAAGCTTTCTTT. This chain joins TRBV27 and TRBJ1-1; the D gene is possibly TRBD1 (5 bases). CDR1 MNHEY and CDR2 SMNVEV come from the germline V gene (reference sequence). This CDR3 is 17 amino acids long. V lost 5 bases to trimming and J lost 0 bases, with 19 bases between them.

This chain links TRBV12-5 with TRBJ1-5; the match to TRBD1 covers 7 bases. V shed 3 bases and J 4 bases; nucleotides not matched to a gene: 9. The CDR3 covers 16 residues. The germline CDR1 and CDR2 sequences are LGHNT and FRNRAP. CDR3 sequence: CASGFLRDSKNQPQHF. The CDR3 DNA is TGTGCTAGTGGTTTCTTACGGGACAGTAAAAATCAGCCCCAGCATTTT.

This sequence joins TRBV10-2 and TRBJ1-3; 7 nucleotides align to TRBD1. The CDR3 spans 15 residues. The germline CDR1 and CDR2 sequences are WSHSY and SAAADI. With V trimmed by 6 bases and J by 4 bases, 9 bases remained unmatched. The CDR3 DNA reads TGCGCCAGCAGGGAAACAGGGGCCTTCGGAAACACCATATATTTT. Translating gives CASRETGAFGNTIYF.

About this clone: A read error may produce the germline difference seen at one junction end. The CDR3 loop is CASSLAITVNSPLHF. The CDR3 nucleotides read TGTGCCAGCAGCTTAGCGATCACAGTTAATTCACCTCTCCACTTT. This chain links TRBV7-9 with TRBJ1-6, with D unresolved. Germline V CDR1 and CDR2: SEHNR, FQNEAQ (reference sequence). This CDR3 has 15 residues.

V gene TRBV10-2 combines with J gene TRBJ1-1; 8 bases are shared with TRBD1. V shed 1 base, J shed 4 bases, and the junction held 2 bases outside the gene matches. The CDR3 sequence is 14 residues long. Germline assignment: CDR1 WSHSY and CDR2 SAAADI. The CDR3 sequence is CASSEWDRSTEAFF. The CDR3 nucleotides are TGCGCCAGCAGTGAGTGGGACAGGAGCACTGAAGCTTTCTTT.

For the CDR3, the DNA is TGTGCCAGCAGTTACCAGCGGGGGGACAATGAGCAGTTCTTC. This gives the protein CASSYQRGDNEQFF. This chain links TRBV6-5 with TRBJ2-1; 9 bases line up with TRBD2. In germline, CDR1 is MNHEY, CDR2 SVGAGI. J was trimmed by 5 bases and V by 2 bases; bases with no gene match: 1. The CDR3 spans 14 residues.

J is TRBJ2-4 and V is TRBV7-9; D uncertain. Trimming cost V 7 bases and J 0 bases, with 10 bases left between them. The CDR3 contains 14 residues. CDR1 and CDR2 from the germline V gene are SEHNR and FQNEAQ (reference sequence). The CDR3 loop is CASTSWLAKNIQYF. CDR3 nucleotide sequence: TGTGCCAGCACCTCCTGGCTAGCCAAAAACATTCAGTACTTC.

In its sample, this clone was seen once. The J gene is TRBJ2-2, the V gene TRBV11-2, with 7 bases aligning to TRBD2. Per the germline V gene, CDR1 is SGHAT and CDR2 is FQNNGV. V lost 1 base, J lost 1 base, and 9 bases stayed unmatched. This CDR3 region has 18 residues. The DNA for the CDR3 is TGTGCCAGCAGCTTAGTCCTAAGACTAGCACTGAACACCGGGGAGCTGTTTTTT. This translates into CASSLVLRLALNTGELFF. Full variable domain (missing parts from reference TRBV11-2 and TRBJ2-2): EAGVAQSPRYKIIEKRQSVAFWCNPISGHATLYWYQQILGQGPKLLIQFQNNGVVDDSQLPKDRFSAERLKGVDSTLKIQPAKLEDSAVYLCASSLVLRLALNTGELFFGEGSRLTVL.

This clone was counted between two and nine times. CDR3 sequence reads: CASIWASGRAAGELFF. CDR3 sequence (DNA): TGTGCCAGCATTTGGGCTAGCGGGAGGGCCGCCGGGGAGCTGTTTTTT. V and J are TRBV28 and TRBJ2-2, with 12 bases matching TRBD2. V trimming: 7 bases; J trimming: 6 bases; junction bases outside the gene matches: 9. Germline assignment: CDR1 MDHEN and CDR2 SYDVKM. The CDR3 is 16 residues long.

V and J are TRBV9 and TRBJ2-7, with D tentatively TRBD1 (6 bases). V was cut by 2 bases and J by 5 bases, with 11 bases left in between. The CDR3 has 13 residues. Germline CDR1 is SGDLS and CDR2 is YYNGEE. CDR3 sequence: CASSVWDNDEQYF. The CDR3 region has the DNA TGTGCCAGCAGCGTCTGGGACAACGACGAGCAGTACTTC. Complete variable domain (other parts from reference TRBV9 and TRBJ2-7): DSGVTQTPKHLITATGQRVTLRCSPRSGDLSVYWYQQSLDQGLQFLIQYYNGEERAKGNILERFSAQQFPDLHSELNLSSLELGDSALYFCASSVWDNDEQYFGPGTRLTVT.